This TCR beta chain was sequenced during a study of blood T cell repertoires in COVID-19. About the research overall: Sites in the United States, Italy and Spain provided acute and convalescent COVID-19 samples. PBMCs, B-cell-depleted T cells, or T cells provided the cDNA or gDNA that made up the material.

The CDR3 spans 18 residues. CDR1 LGHDT and CDR2 YNNKEL come from the germline V gene (reference sequence). The V and J ends lost 1 base and 6 bases, in that order; junction bases with no gene match: 16. In the source study's methods: By means of reference gene primer amplification, nucleated cell counts were estimated. Repertoires were generated with immunoSEQ multiplex PCR, while TCRdb's copy carries only in-frame clones and drops some. Clonal size and the V and J genes are those of that table, whereas D and trimming came from the DNA. In the table there are about 18,000 clones, about 90% of which are singletons.

The sequenced material came from peripheral blood. The chain carries TRBV3-1 (or the pseudogene TRBV3-2) and TRBJ2-3; 7 bases are shared with TRBD2. This receptor was identified in a man aged 50 or older with active COVID-19. This CDR3 is CASSQGAVLAGDDDTQYF. CDR3 bases: TGTGCCAGCAGCCAAGGGGCAGTCCTGGCGGGAGACGACGATACGCAGTATTTT.